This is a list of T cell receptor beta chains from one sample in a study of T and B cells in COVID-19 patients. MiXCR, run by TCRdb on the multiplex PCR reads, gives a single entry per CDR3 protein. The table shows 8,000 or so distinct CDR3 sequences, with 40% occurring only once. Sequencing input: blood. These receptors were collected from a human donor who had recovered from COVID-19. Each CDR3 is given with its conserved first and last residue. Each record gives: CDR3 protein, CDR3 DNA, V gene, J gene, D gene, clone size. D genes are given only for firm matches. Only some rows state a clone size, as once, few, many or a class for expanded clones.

CDR3 protein: CAWSSGGNEQFF
CDR3 DNA: TGTGCCTGGAGTTCGGGGGGGAATGAGCAGTTCTTC
V gene: TRBV30
J gene: TRBJ2-1
D gene: TRBD2
clone size: few

CDR3 protein: CASSYLDREQEGQFF
CDR3 DNA: TGTGCCAGCAGCTACCTCGACAGGGAGCAGGAAGGGCAGTTCTTC
V gene: TRBV7-9
J gene: TRBJ2-1
D gene: TRBD1
clone size: large

CDR3 protein: CASSPAGGGYNSPLHF
CDR3 DNA: TGTGCCAGCTCCCCAGCCGGGGGCGGGTATAATTCACCCCTCCACTTT
V gene: TRBV18
J gene: TRBJ1-6
D gene: -
clone size: -

CDR3 protein: CASRPRANLETQYF
CDR3 DNA: TGTGCCAGCAGACCCCGGGCAAACTTGGAGACCCAGTACTTC
V gene: TRBV5-5
J gene: TRBJ2-5
D gene: -
clone size: few

CDR3 protein: CASSPGTSGYNEQFF
CDR3 DNA: TGTGCCAGCAGCCCCGGGACTAGCGGCTACAATGAGCAGTTCTTC
V gene: TRBV7-9
J gene: TRBJ2-1
D gene: TRBD2
clone size: few

CDR3 protein: CASSSQGSGNTIYF
CDR3 DNA: TGTGCCAGCAGCTCACAGGGTTCTGGAAACACCATATATTTT
V gene: TRBV5-6
J gene: TRBJ1-3
D gene: -
clone size: -

CDR3 protein: CVSSRLAGGQGQETQYF
CDR3 DNA: TGTGTCAGCAGCAGACTAGCGGGGGGGCAAGGGCAAGAGACCCAGTACTTC
V gene: TRBV5-4
J gene: TRBJ2-5
D gene: TRBD2
clone size: -

CDR3 protein: CASSFNLNTGELFF
CDR3 DNA: TGTGCCAGCAGCTTCAACTTGAACACCGGGGAGCTGTTTTTT
V gene: TRBV7-2
J gene: TRBJ2-2
D gene: -
clone size: few

CDR3 protein: CASSFVNSNTGELFF
CDR3 DNA: TGTGCCAGCAGCTTCGTCAACAGCAACACCGGGGAGCTGTTTTTT
V gene: TRBV5-5
J gene: TRBJ2-2
D gene: -
clone size: medium-sized

CDR3 protein: CASSSFSGQGSEQFF
CDR3 DNA: TGTGCCAGCAGTTCCTTCTCCGGACAGGGGAGTGAGCAGTTCTTC
V gene: TRBV12-3/TRBV12-4
J gene: TRBJ2-1
D gene: TRBD1
clone size: -

CDR3 protein: CASSFRGGYNEQFF
CDR3 DNA: TGTGCCAGCAGTTTTCGGGGGGGTTACAATGAGCAGTTCTTC
V gene: TRBV12-3/TRBV12-4
J gene: TRBJ2-1
D gene: TRBD2
clone size: few

CDR3 protein: CASSEGTGADTQYF
CDR3 DNA: TGTGCCAGCAGTGAAGGGACAGGGGCAGATACGCAGTATTTT
V gene: TRBV6-1
J gene: TRBJ2-3
D gene: TRBD1
clone size: large

CDR3 protein: CASSSGTSGGDTQYF
CDR3 DNA: TGTGCCAGTAGTAGCGGGACTAGCGGAGGGGATACGCAGTATTTT
V gene: TRBV19
J gene: TRBJ2-3
D gene: TRBD2
clone size: medium-sized

CDR3 protein: CASSAESGANVLTF
CDR3 DNA: TGTGCCAGCAGCGCAGAGTCTGGGGCCAACGTCCTGACTTTC
V gene: TRBV5-5
J gene: TRBJ2-6
D gene: -
clone size: -

CDR3 protein: CASSISGGYGGYTF
CDR3 DNA: TGTGCCAGTAGTATCTCGGGCGGGTACGGAGGCTACACCTTC
V gene: TRBV19
J gene: TRBJ1-2
D gene: -
clone size: few

CDR3 protein: CSVGLMGTEAFF
CDR3 DNA: TGCAGCGTCGGACTTATGGGGACTGAAGCTTTCTTT
V gene: TRBV29-1
J gene: TRBJ1-1
D gene: -
clone size: -

CDR3 protein: CASSIGSGMGTEAFF
CDR3 DNA: TGTGCCAGTAGTATAGGTTCAGGGATGGGCACTGAAGCTTTCTTT
V gene: TRBV19
J gene: TRBJ1-1
D gene: -
clone size: few

CDR3 protein: CAWSPPGTHRGEQYF
CDR3 DNA: TGTGCCTGGAGTCCCCCCGGGACACATCGTGGCGAGCAGTACTTC
V gene: TRBV30
J gene: TRBJ2-7
D gene: -
clone size: -

CDR3 protein: CSVDSGRETQYF
CDR3 DNA: TGCAGCGTTGATTCAGGGAGGGAGACCCAGTACTTC
V gene: TRBV29-1
J gene: TRBJ2-5
D gene: -
clone size: large

CDR3 protein: CASSRDWNTGELFF
CDR3 DNA: TGTGCCAGCAGCCGAGATTGGAACACCGGGGAGCTGTTTTTT
V gene: TRBV27
J gene: TRBJ2-2
D gene: -
clone size: -

CDR3 protein: CASSFSRGGGELFF
CDR3 DNA: TGTGCCAGCAGCTTTTCCCGGGGGGGAGGGGAGCTGTTTTTT
V gene: TRBV11-1
J gene: TRBJ2-2
D gene: TRBD2
clone size: medium-sized

CDR3 protein: CASSDLDGGELFF
CDR3 DNA: TGTGCCAGCTCAGACCTCGATGGCGGGGAGCTGTTTTTT
V gene: TRBV18
J gene: TRBJ2-2
D gene: -
clone size: -

CDR3 protein: CASSILTSGVGGTQYF
CDR3 DNA: TGTGCCAGTAGTATCCTGACTAGCGGGGTCGGTGGGACCCAGTACTTC
V gene: TRBV19
J gene: TRBJ2-5
D gene: TRBD2
clone size: medium-sized

CDR3 protein: CATYRDGTDTQYF
CDR3 DNA: TGTGCCACCTACAGGGACGGCACAGATACGCAGTATTTT
V gene: TRBV6-1
J gene: TRBJ2-3
D gene: -
clone size: -

CDR3 protein: CSVEDVLPGGTEAFF
CDR3 DNA: TGCAGCGTTGAAGATGTCCTTCCGGGAGGGACTGAAGCTTTCTTT
V gene: TRBV29-1
J gene: TRBJ1-1
D gene: -
clone size: few

CDR3 protein: CSVGQPGDTQYF
CDR3 DNA: TGCAGCGTTGGGCAGCCCGGAGATACGCAGTATTTT
V gene: TRBV29-1
J gene: TRBJ2-3
D gene: -
clone size: medium-sized

CDR3 protein: CASSHGGQGVTNEKLFF
CDR3 DNA: TGTGCCAGCAGCCACGGGGGACAGGGCGTAACTAATGAAAAACTGTTTTTT
V gene: TRBV4-3
J gene: TRBJ1-4
D gene: TRBD1
clone size: -

CDR3 protein: CASSLSPAIQETQYF
CDR3 DNA: TGTGCCAGCAGCTTAAGTCCAGCTATCCAAGAGACCCAGTACTTC
V gene: TRBV7-9
J gene: TRBJ2-5
D gene: -
clone size: few

CDR3 protein: CASSIGGELFF
CDR3 DNA: TGTGCCAGTAGTATCGGCGGGGAGCTGTTTTTT
V gene: TRBV19
J gene: TRBJ2-2
D gene: -
clone size: large

CDR3 protein: CASNRGRNSPLHF
CDR3 DNA: TGTGCCAGCAACAGGGGGCGGAATTCACCCCTCCACTTT
V gene: TRBV11-1
J gene: TRBJ1-6
D gene: TRBD1
clone size: few

CDR3 protein: CASSDRDTLYNEQFF
CDR3 DNA: TGTGCCAGTAGCGACCGGGACACCCTCTACAATGAGCAGTTCTTC
V gene: TRBV19
J gene: TRBJ2-1
D gene: -
clone size: medium-sized

CDR3 protein: CAWSTRGPREQYF
CDR3 DNA: TGTGCCTGGAGTACCAGGGGGCCGCGAGAGCAGTACTTC
V gene: TRBV30
J gene: TRBJ2-7
D gene: TRBD1
clone size: -

CDR3 protein: CASSLLAGPDTQYF
CDR3 DNA: TGTGCCAGCAGTTTACTAGCGGGGCCAGATACGCAGTATTTT
V gene: TRBV27
J gene: TRBJ2-3
D gene: TRBD2
clone size: -

CDR3 protein: CASSYRGTYEQYF
CDR3 DNA: TGTGCCAGCAGTTACAGGGGAACCTACGAGCAGTACTTC
V gene: TRBV6-5
J gene: TRBJ2-7
D gene: -
clone size: few

CDR3 protein: CASSPGQRTSFDTQYF
CDR3 DNA: TGTGCCAGCAGCCCGGGACAGCGAACCAGCTTCGATACGCAGTATTTT
V gene: TRBV11-1
J gene: TRBJ2-3
D gene: TRBD1
clone size: -

CDR3 protein: CASSLTGQPQHF
CDR3 DNA: TGTGCCAGCAGTTTAACGGGCCAGCCCCAGCATTTT
V gene: TRBV27
J gene: TRBJ1-5
D gene: -
clone size: -

CDR3 protein: CASSPGSRKNEQYF
CDR3 DNA: TGTGCCAGCTCACCGGGGAGTCGGAAAAACGAGCAGTACTTC
V gene: TRBV18
J gene: TRBJ2-7
D gene: -
clone size: -

CDR3 protein: CASSPGTVDTEAFF
CDR3 DNA: TGTGCCAGCAGCCCCGGGACGGTTGACACTGAAGCTTTCTTT
V gene: TRBV11-3
J gene: TRBJ1-1
D gene: -
clone size: -

CDR3 protein: CATSDPGLAGVGEQFF
CDR3 DNA: TGTGCCACCAGTGACCCCGGACTAGCGGGGGTTGGTGAGCAGTTCTTC
V gene: TRBV24-1
J gene: TRBJ2-1
D gene: TRBD2
clone size: -

CDR3 protein: CASSPPGSGGETQYF
CDR3 DNA: TGTGCCAGCAGTCCCCCGGGAAGCGGGGGAGAGACCCAGTACTTC
V gene: TRBV6-6
J gene: TRBJ2-5
D gene: TRBD2
clone size: -

CDR3 protein: CASSGGAGGWETQYF
CDR3 DNA: TGCGCCAGCAGTGGAGGTGCGGGGGGCTGGGAGACCCAGTACTTC
V gene: TRBV10-2
J gene: TRBJ2-5
D gene: TRBD2
clone size: -

CDR3 protein: CASSYSIPGRETQYF
CDR3 DNA: TGTGCCAGCAGTTACTCGATCCCGGGACGAGAGACCCAGTACTTC
V gene: TRBV6-2/TRBV6-3
J gene: TRBJ2-5
D gene: -
clone size: -

CDR3 protein: CASSLSALGGNTEAFF
CDR3 DNA: TGTGCCAGTAGTCTCTCGGCTTTGGGCGGGAACACTGAAGCTTTCTTT
V gene: TRBV19
J gene: TRBJ1-1
D gene: -
clone size: -

CDR3 protein: CASSSTGENSPLHF
CDR3 DNA: TGTGCCAGCAGCTCGACAGGGGAGAATTCACCCCTCCACTTT
V gene: TRBV28
J gene: TRBJ1-6
D gene: TRBD1
clone size: -

CDR3 protein: CASSEQGTNSGNTIYF
CDR3 DNA: TGTGCCAGCAGTGAACAGGGAACAAACTCTGGAAACACCATATATTTT
V gene: TRBV6-2/TRBV6-3
J gene: TRBJ1-3
D gene: -
clone size: -

CDR3 protein: CASSIKGASSYNEQFF
CDR3 DNA: TGTGCCAGTAGTATTAAAGGGGCCAGCTCCTACAATGAGCAGTTCTTC
V gene: TRBV19
J gene: TRBJ2-1
D gene: -
clone size: medium-sized

CDR3 protein: CASSLDNEQFF
CDR3 DNA: TGTGCCAGCAGCTTAGACAATGAGCAGTTCTTC
V gene: TRBV7-6
J gene: TRBJ2-1
D gene: -
clone size: few

CDR3 protein: CASSAHSGGAEDTQYF
CDR3 DNA: TGTGCCAGCAGTGCCCATAGCGGGGGGGCTGAAGATACGCAGTATTTT
V gene: TRBV6-4
J gene: TRBJ2-3
D gene: TRBD2
clone size: -

CDR3 protein: CASSIGGSRRGTEAFF
CDR3 DNA: TGTGCCAGTAGTATTGGGGGGAGCAGGAGAGGCACTGAAGCTTTCTTT
V gene: TRBV19
J gene: TRBJ1-1
D gene: -
clone size: few

CDR3 protein: CASSPPADTQYF
CDR3 DNA: TGTGCCAGCAGCCCACCGGCAGATACGCAGTATTTT
V gene: TRBV5-5
J gene: TRBJ2-3
D gene: -
clone size: -

CDR3 protein: CASSLGSGFDGNTIYF
CDR3 DNA: TGTGCCAGCAGCTTGGGATCGGGGTTTGATGGAAACACCATATATTTT
V gene: TRBV5-6
J gene: TRBJ1-3
D gene: -
clone size: few

CDR3 protein: CSVDRDRYNEQFF
CDR3 DNA: TGCAGCGTTGACCGCGACAGATACAATGAGCAGTTCTTC
V gene: TRBV29-1
J gene: TRBJ2-1
D gene: -
clone size: medium-sized

CDR3 protein: CASSLDAGQGEEQYF
CDR3 DNA: TGTGCCAGCAGCTTAGACGCGGGACAGGGGGAGGAGCAGTACTTC
V gene: TRBV7-9
J gene: TRBJ2-7
D gene: TRBD1
clone size: once